This T cell receptor (beta chain) was captured in a study of blood T cells in healthy people across ages. The study's findings and limits: Naive T cell percentage showed a strong correlation with TCR beta diversity.

The CDR3 contains 14 residues. V was clipped by 6 bases and J by 2 bases, with 14 bases between them. The germline V gene encodes CDR1 MNHEY and CDR2 SMNVEV (reference sequence). The authors ran a second PCR of about 7 to 11 cycles using a sample-barcoded 5' primer and a J-beta primer mix. A template-switch adaptor containing 12 random nucleotides labeled each cDNA molecule. TCRdb independently ran MiXCR on the 5' RACE reads; one entry per CDR3 protein. This table holds 1.5 million to 2 million distinct CDR3 sequences, 49% found once. This clonotype has a count of ten or more. Its antigen is not known. Donors ranged from about 6 to 95 years old and were healthy Caucasians in Russia.

What was sequenced was blood. This TCR derives from a woman aged 40 to 55 in good health. The genes are TRBV27 and TRBJ2-7; D could derive from TRBD1 or TRBD2 (5 bases each). In DNA form, the CDR3 reads TGTGCCAGCAGCCCAGCCGGGACCACCTACGAGCAGTACTTC. Its protein product is CASSPAGTTYEQYF.